Below, 22 T cell receptor beta chains from the same sample are listed, as sequenced in a study of blood T cell repertoires in COVID-19. Assay used: immunoSEQ multiplex PCR; TCRdb lists only in-frame clones, some missing. The table records 24,000 or so clones, about 88% of them present only once. Sequenced: peripheral blood. The source of these receptors is a man between 65 and 85 years old in a cohort sampled during active COVID-19.

This chain uses TRBV3-1 (or the pseudogene TRBV3-2) with TRBJ1-6; TRBD1 aligns across 7 bases. CDR1 is LGHDT and CDR2 is YNNKEL in the germline V gene (reference sequence). This CDR3 region has 16 residues. V dropped 6 bases and J dropped 7; count of bases not matched to a gene: 12. The CDR3 region has the DNA TGTGCCAGCAGAACCAAAACAGGGGCCGGGAATTCACCCCTCCACTTT. It translates to CASRTKTGAGNSPLHF.

This clone was seen a single time. The rearrangement joins TRBV2 to TRBJ1-4; the D gene is possibly TRBD1 (5 bases). Germline CDR1 is SNHLY and CDR2 is FYNNEI. This CDR3 is built from 13 residues. The germline V and J ends were trimmed by 11 bases and 8 bases, with 18 bases remaining between them. The CDR3 protein is CAARGGSREKLFF. Written as DNA, the CDR3 is TGTGCCGCCCGGGGGGGTTCTAGGGAAAAACTGTTTTTT.

This clone was recorded only once. This CDR3 reads CASSSRGLAGGAGELFF. The CDR3 DNA sequence: TGCGCCAGCAGCTCAAGAGGACTAGCGGGGGGCGCCGGGGAGCTGTTTTTT. This chain connects TRBV5-1 to TRBJ2-2; TRBD2 matches 14 bases. The CDR3 consists of 17 residues. V shed 3 bases and J 6 bases; nucleotides not matched to a gene: 7. Germline V gene data show CDR1 as SGHRS and CDR2 as YFSETQ.

In this sample, this clone turned up once. The sample contains more than one DNA sequence encoding this CDR3. The V call is TRBV5-1, the J call TRBJ2-2; TRBD1 aligns across 9 bases. With V trimmed by 2 bases and J by 4 bases, 9 bases remained unmatched. The CDR3 runs 17 residues. The germline V gene encodes CDR1 SGHRS and CDR2 YFSETQ. Written as DNA, the CDR3 is TGCGCCAGCAGCTTCGATCCAGGACAGGGGAGCACCGGGGAGCTGTTTTTT. Its protein is CASSFDPGQGSTGELFF.

This clone was observed once. The V call is TRBV11-2, the J call TRBJ2-4; possibly TRBD2 for D (5 bases). CDR3 length: 15 residues. Looked up from germline, CDR1 is SGHAT and CDR2 is FQNNGV. V lost 5 bases and J 3 bases, leaving 14 bases between the germline ends. The CDR3 sequence: CASSAVSVVKNIQYF. The CDR3 bases are TGTGCCAGCAGCGCGGTTAGCGTGGTCAAAAACATTCAGTACTTC.

The V call is TRBV6-6, the J call TRBJ1-5, with D perhaps TRBD1 (6 bases). The germline V and J ends were trimmed by 4 bases and 2 bases, with 15 bases remaining between them. CDR3 length equals 16 residues. The germline CDR1 and CDR2 sequences are MNHNY and SVGAGI (reference sequence). CDR3 in DNA: TGTGCCAGCAGTTCCTCACAGGGTACGGGCAATCAGCCCCAGCATTTT. Encoded protein: CASSSSQGTGNQPQHF.

This sequence joins TRBV5-1 and TRBJ2-1, with D possibly being TRBD2 (6 bases). The CDR3 extends over 14 amino acids. CDR1 and CDR2 (germline): SGHRS, YFSETQ. V dropped 4 bases and J dropped 3 bases, with 11 bases sitting between them. The CDR3 here is CASSPGEFYNEQFF. In nucleotides, the CDR3 is TGCGCCAGCAGCCCGGGAGAGTTCTACAATGAGCAGTTCTTC.

The genes are TRBV21-1 and TRBJ2-1; TRBD1, the table's D call, was not compared with the DNA. TRBV21-1 is a documented pseudogene. This CDR3 is 14 amino acids long. CDR3 nucleotide sequence: TGTGCCAGCCGCTTCACGGGACATGCGAATGAGCAGTTCTTC. It is translated as CASRFTGHANEQFF.

The chain carries TRBV15 and TRBJ1-4, with D possibly being TRBD1 (5 bases). Deletions cut 0 bases from V and 1 base from J, with 9 bases between. Germline CDR1 and CDR2: LNHNV and YYDKDF (reference sequence). The CDR3 extends over 16 amino acids. As DNA, the CDR3 is TGTGCCACCAGCAGAGATCGGAGGGGAACTAATGAAAAACTGTTTTTT. The encoded protein is CATSRDRRGTNEKLFF.

This chain uses TRBV19 with TRBJ2-7; D is ambiguous. Between the trimmed V and J ends, which lost 4 bases and 2 bases, there was a span of 12 bases. The CDR3 runs 14 residues. Germline loops: CDR1 LNHDA, CDR2 SQIVND (reference sequence). CDR3 residues: CASSRANPPYEQYF. The DNA for the CDR3 is TGTGCCAGTAGTAGGGCGAATCCCCCCTACGAGCAGTACTTC.

CDR3 protein: CASSLALRLAGVFEQFF. The CDR3 nucleotides are TGTGCCAGCAGCTTAGCGCTACGACTAGCGGGAGTGTTTGAGCAGTTCTTC. The chain recombines TRBV13 with TRBJ2-1, with 12 bases aligning to TRBD2. The trim removed 1 base at V and 9 bases at J, leaving 10 bases unmatched. This CDR3 is built from 17 residues. The germline V gene encodes CDR1 PRHDT and CDR2 FYEKMQ (reference sequence). Full variable domain (remainder filled in from reference TRBV13 and TRBJ2-1): AAGVIQSPRHLIKEKRETATLKCYPIPRHDTVYWYQQGPGQDPQFLISFYEKMQSDKGSIPDRFSAQQFSDYHSELNMSSLELGDSALYFCASSLALRLAGVFEQFFGPGTRLTVL.

V usage is TRBV14 and J usage is TRBJ1-2, with D unclear. The ends were cut back, 2 bases at V and 7 bases at J, with 8 bases in the middle. Looked up from germline, CDR1 is SGHDN and CDR2 is FVKESK. The CDR3 spans 12 residues. CDR3 sequence: CASSQYQFGYTF. Here the CDR3 DNA reads TGTGCCAGCAGCCAATATCAGTTTGGCTACACCTTC.

The chain joins TRBV3-1 (or the pseudogene TRBV3-2) to TRBJ1-2; no clear D. The V gene lost 1 base and the J gene lost 4 bases, with 13 bases spanning the gap. The CDR3 totals 15 residues. Germline CDR1 is LGHDT and CDR2 is YNNKEL (reference sequence). The CDR3 DNA reads as TGTGCCAGCAGCCAAGGCGACCGGAGGGTCTATGGCTACACCTTC. Translating gives CASSQGDRRVYGYTF.

This chain connects TRBV29-1 to TRBJ2-7; 7 bases agree with TRBD2. Germline V gene data show CDR1 as SQVTM and CDR2 as ANQGSEA. J gave up 4 bases and V 3 bases, and 9 bases lay outside the gene matches. The CDR3 is 14 amino acids. The CDR3 nucleotides are TGCAGCGTTGAGGCAGCGGGAAGAGGGTACGAGCAGTACTTC. This sequence encodes CSVEAAGRGYEQYF.

The chain recombines TRBV7-2 with TRBJ1-6, with D unresolved. CDR1 and CDR2 from the germline V gene are SGHTA and FQGNSA. The germline V and J ends were trimmed by 5 bases and 8 bases, with 19 bases remaining between them. The CDR3 is 16 amino acids. In nucleotides, the CDR3 is TGTGCCAGCAGCCCTCGCGTGGGGAGCGAGTATTCACCCCTCCACTTT. This sequence encodes CASSPRVGSEYSPLHF.

V gene TRBV7-2 combines with J gene TRBJ2-5; D is undetermined. The length of the CDR3 is 13 residues. CDR1 is SGHTA, CDR2 FQGNSA, per germline. Trimming removed 7 bases at V and 1 base at J, with 10 bases between. The CDR3: CASMNTVQETQYF. CDR3 bases: TGTGCCAGCATGAACACCGTCCAAGAGACCCAGTACTTC.

This chain connects TRBV12-2 to TRBJ2-7; the D call of TRBD1 is as the table states it, not checked on the DNA. TRBV12-2 is an annotated pseudogene. CDR3 length: 15 residues. DNA of the CDR3: TGTGCAAGTCGCCGTCGGACAGGGTTTTTCTACGAGCAGTACTTC. It is translated as CASRRRTGFFYEQYF.

The V call is TRBV7-2, the J call TRBJ2-3, with TRBD2 as a possible D gene (5 bases). Trimming shortened V by 0 bases and J by 2 bases, and 9 bases separated the two germline ends. Germline loops: CDR1 SGHTA, CDR2 FQGNSA. The CDR3 has 15 residues. The chain's CDR3 is CASSLAGVPTDTQYF. CDR3 bases: TGTGCCAGCAGCTTAGCGGGAGTACCCACAGATACGCAGTATTTT. Full variable domain (missing parts from reference TRBV7-2 and TRBJ2-3): GAGVSQSPSNKVTEKGKDVELRCDPISGHTALYWYRQSLGQGLEFLIYFQGNSAPDKSGLPSDRFSAERTGGSVSTLTIQRTQQEDSAVYLCASSLAGVPTDTQYFGPGTRLTVL.

The chain carries TRBV5-4 and TRBJ2-3, with 10 bases aligning to TRBD2. Germline assignment: CDR1 SGHNT and CDR2 YYREEE (reference sequence). This CDR3 contains 15 residues. V shed 3 bases and J 6 bases; nucleotides not matched to a gene: 7. The CDR3 DNA is TGTGCCAGCAGCTCGGAGCGGGAGGGCAGGGATACGCAGTATTTT. Amino acids: CASSSEREGRDTQYF.

The chain links TRBV19 to TRBJ2-3, with D maybe TRBD2 (5 bases). CDR3 size: 15 residues. Germline-derived CDR1 and CDR2 are LNHDA and SQIVND (reference sequence). V gave up 4 bases and J gave up 1 base, with 12 bases separating them. The CDR3 DNA reads TGTGCCAGTAGTAGGGAGACCCTTCGCACAGATACGCAGTATTTT. This translates into CASSRETLRTDTQYF.

V is TRBV25-1 and J is TRBJ1-1; maybe TRBD1 (6 bases). Germline CDR1 MGHDK, CDR2 SYGVNS. The CDR3 contains 15 residues. Trimming removed 5 bases from V and 1 base from J, with 14 bases in between. The CDR3 reads CASSPTDRANTEAFF. Written as DNA, the CDR3 is TGTGCCAGCAGTCCAACGGACAGAGCGAACACTGAAGCTTTCTTT.

The V gene is TRBV6-2 or TRBV6-3, the J gene TRBJ1-5; D is perhaps TRBD1 (6 bases). V lost 4 bases, J lost 2 bases, and 9 bases lay in between. The CDR3 extends over 14 amino acids. Germline V gene sequence: CDR1 MNHEY, CDR2 SVGEGT. CDR3 nucleotides: TGTGCCAGCAGTTTCAGGGGCGGCAATCAGCCCCAGCATTTT. Translating it yields CASSFRGGNQPQHF.